This TCR beta chain came from a study of beta chain features in type 1 diabetes. Looking at the study overall: Age and gender were similar between patients and healthy donors, as were cell yields. General observations from the study: In comparison with healthy donors, patients had naive, central memory and Treg TCRB repertoires that appeared more similar. Type 1 diabetes patients showed a moderate but significant shortening of TCRB CDR3s in all four CD4+ subsets. A possible short-template PCR bias applies equally to patients and controls.

This clone was detected only a few times. The antigen is unknown. Using CD45RO/CCR7/CD25/CD127/CD95/CD27, CD4+ naive, central memory, regulatory and stem cell-like memory cells were sorted. Investigators reverse transcribed all isolated RNA, so they sequenced expressed TCRB transcripts. Using immunoSEQ multiplex PCR, the repertoire was profiled, and TCRdb retains in-frame clones only, with some absent. The sample contains roughly 220,000 clones, approximately 16% of which appear only once. Sequenced material: naive CD4+ T cells from blood. The sequence came from a man aged 30 to 39 with type 1 diabetes.

CDR3 loop: CASSQDSREGLQFF. Written as DNA, the CDR3 is TGCGCCAGCAGCCAAGACTCGCGGGAAGGGTTGCAGTTCTTC. The chain carries TRBV4-3 and TRBJ2-1; tentative D call: TRBD2 (6 bases). V gave up 0 bases and J gave up 12 bases, with 15 bases separating them. CDR1 is LGHNA and CDR2 is YSLEER in the germline V gene. The CDR3 runs 14 residues.